This T cell receptor beta chain originates from a study of shared clonotypes between healthy human individuals. Study details: Participating donors consisted of two women and a few men aged 18 to 49.

This CDR3 is 14 amino acids long. The germline gives CDR1 SQVTM, CDR2 ANQGSEA. V gave up 4 bases and J gave up 2 bases; unmatched junction bases: 5. Only a few counts were recorded for this clone. Running of the assay took place at deep level. In the sorted-subset replicate PCRs, 200 ng DNA, 25,000 to 35,000 T cell genomes, was used. Sequencing was performed with immunoSEQ multiplex PCR; in TCRdb, only in-frame clones are kept and a portion is missing. Among about a million clones listed, 60% to 85% were seen once. The donors were adults (healthy and HIV-negative) with no recent acute infections or vaccinations.

The chain links TRBV29-1 to TRBJ2-1, with 7 bases aligning to TRBD2. Sequenced input: memory CD4+ T cells sorted from blood. Regarding subset: CD45RA-negative fraction. The clonotype originates from a man in his late teens or twenties in good health. The CDR3 sequence is CSVARGSTYNEQFF. CDR3 sequence (DNA): TGCAGCGTTGCCCGCGGGAGCACCTACAATGAGCAGTTCTTC.